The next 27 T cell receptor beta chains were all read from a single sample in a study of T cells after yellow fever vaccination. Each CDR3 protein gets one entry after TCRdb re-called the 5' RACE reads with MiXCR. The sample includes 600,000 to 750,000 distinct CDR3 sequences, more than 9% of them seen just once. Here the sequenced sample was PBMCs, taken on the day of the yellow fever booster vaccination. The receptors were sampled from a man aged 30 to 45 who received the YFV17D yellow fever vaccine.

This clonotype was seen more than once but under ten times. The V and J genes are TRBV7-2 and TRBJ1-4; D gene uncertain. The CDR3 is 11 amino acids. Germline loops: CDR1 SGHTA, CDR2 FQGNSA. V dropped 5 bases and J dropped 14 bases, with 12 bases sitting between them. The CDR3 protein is CASSMGSRLFF. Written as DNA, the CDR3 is TGTGCCAGCAGCATGGGGAGCCGGCTGTTTTTT.

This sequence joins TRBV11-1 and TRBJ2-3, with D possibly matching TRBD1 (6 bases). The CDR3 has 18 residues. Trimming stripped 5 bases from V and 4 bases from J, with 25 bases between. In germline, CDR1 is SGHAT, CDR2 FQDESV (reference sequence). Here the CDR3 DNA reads TGTGCCAGCAGCCCACGTCCGGGACACCTGGTATTCGCAGATACGCAGTATTTT. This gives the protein CASSPRPGHLVFADTQYF.

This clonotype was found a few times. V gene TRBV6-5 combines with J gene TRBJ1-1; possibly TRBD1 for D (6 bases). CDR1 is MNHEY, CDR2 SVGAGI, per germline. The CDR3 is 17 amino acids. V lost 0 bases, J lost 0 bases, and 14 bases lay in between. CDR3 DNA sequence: TGTGCCAGCAGTTACTCGTTGGGGGCCCCCATGAACACTGAAGCTTTCTTT. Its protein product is CASSYSLGAPMNTEAFF.

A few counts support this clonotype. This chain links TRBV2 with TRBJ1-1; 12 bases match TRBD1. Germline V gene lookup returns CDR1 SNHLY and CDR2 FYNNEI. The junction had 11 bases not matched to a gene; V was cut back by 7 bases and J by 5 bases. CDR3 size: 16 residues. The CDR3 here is CASIGPGQGALTEAFF. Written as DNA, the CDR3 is TGTGCCAGCATCGGTCCGGGACAGGGGGCTTTAACTGAAGCTTTCTTT.

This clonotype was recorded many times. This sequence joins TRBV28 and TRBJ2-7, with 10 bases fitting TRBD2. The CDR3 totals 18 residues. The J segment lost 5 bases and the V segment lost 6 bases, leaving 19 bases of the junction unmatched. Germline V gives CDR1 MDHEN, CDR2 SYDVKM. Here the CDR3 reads CASRGIGLAGEAGDEQYF. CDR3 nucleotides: TGTGCCAGCAGGGGGATTGGGCTAGCGGGAGAGGCCGGGGACGAGCAGTACTTC.

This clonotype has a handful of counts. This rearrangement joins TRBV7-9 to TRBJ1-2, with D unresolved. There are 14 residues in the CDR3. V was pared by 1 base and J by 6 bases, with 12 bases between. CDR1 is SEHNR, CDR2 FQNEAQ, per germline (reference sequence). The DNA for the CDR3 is TGTGCCAGCAGCTTAGAGTTTTCGAGAGATGGCTACACCTTC. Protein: CASSLEFSRDGYTF.

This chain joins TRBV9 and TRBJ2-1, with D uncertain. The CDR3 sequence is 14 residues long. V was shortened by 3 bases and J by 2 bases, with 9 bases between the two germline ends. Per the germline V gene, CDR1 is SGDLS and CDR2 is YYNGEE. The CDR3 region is CASSGRRAYNEQFF. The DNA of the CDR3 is TGTGCCAGCAGCGGGAGAAGAGCCTACAATGAGCAGTTCTTC. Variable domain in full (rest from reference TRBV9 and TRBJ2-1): DSGVTQTPKHLITATGQRVTLRCSPRSGDLSVYWYQQSLDQGLQFLIQYYNGEERAKGNILERFSAQQFPDLHSELNLSSLELGDSALYFCASSGRRAYNEQFFGPGTRLTVL.

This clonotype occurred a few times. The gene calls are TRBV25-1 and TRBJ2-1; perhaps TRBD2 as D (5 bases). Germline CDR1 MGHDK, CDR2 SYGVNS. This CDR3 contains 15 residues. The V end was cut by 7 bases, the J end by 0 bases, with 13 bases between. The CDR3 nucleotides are TGTGCCAGCAAAAAGGCGGGTCCCTCCTACAATGAGCAGTTCTTC. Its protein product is CASKKAGPSYNEQFF. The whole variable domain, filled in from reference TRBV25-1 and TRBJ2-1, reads EADIYQTPRYLVIGTGKKITLECSQTMGHDKMYWYQQDPGMELHLIHYSYGVNSTEKGDLSSESTVSRIRTEHFPLTLESARPSHTSQYLCASKKAGPSYNEQFFGPGTRLTVL.

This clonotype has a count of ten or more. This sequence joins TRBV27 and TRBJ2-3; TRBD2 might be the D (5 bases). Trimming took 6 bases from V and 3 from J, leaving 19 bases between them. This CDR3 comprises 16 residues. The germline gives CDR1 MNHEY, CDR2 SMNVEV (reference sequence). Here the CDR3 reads CASRFSPRELTDTQYF. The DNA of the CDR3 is TGTGCCAGCAGATTTAGCCCTAGGGAGTTGACAGATACGCAGTATTTT.

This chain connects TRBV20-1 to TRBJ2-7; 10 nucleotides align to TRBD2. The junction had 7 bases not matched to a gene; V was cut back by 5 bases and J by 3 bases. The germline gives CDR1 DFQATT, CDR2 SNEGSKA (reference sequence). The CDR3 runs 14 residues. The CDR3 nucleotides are TGCAGTGCTCTCGGACTAGCGGAAAACTACGAGCAGTACTTC. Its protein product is CSALGLAENYEQYF.

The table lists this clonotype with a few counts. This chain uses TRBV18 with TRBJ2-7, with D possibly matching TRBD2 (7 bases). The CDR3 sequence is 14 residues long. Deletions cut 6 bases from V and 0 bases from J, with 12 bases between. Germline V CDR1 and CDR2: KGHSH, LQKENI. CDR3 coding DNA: TGTGCCAGCTCTCCGGGGGGCATCTCCTACGAGCAGTACTTC. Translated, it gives CASSPGGISYEQYF.

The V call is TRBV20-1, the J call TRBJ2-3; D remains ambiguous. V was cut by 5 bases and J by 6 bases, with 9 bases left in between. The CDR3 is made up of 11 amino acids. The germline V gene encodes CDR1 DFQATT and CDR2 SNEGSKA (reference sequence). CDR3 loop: CSAARPDTQYF. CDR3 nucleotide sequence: TGCAGTGCTGCCAGACCCGATACGCAGTATTTT.

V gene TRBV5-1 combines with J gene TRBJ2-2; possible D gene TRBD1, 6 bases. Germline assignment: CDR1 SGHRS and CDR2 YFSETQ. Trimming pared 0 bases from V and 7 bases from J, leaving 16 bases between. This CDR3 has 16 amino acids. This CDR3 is CASSLAGAETFGELFF. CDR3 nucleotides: TGCGCCAGCAGCTTGGCAGGGGCTGAAACGTTCGGGGAGCTGTTTTTT.

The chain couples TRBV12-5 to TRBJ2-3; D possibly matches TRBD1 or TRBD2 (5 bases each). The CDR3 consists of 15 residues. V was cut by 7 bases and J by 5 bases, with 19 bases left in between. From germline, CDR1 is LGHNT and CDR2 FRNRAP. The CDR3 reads CASAPHRTGGDTQYF. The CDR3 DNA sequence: TGTGCTAGTGCCCCCCATCGTACAGGAGGAGATACGCAGTATTTT.

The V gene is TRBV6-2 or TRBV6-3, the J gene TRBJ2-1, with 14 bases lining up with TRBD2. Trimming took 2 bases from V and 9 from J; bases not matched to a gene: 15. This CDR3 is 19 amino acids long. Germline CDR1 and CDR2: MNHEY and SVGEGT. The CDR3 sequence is CASSYPQIPTSGRAAEQFF. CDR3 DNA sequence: TGTGCCAGCAGTTACCCTCAAATACCGACTAGCGGGAGGGCCGCTGAGCAGTTCTTC.

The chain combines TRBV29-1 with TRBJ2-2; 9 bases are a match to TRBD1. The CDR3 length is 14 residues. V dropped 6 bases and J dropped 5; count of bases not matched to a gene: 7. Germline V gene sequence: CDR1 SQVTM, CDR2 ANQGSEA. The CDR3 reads CSVRDRDTTGELFF. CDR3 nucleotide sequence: TGCAGCGTGCGGGACAGGGATACTACCGGGGAGCTGTTTTTT.

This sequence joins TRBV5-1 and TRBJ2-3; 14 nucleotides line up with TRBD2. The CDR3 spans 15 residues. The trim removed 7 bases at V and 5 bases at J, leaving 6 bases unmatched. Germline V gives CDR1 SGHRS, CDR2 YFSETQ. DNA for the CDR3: TGCGCCAGCTGTACCGGGACTAGCGGGAGAGATACGCAGTATTTT. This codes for CASCTGTSGRDTQYF.

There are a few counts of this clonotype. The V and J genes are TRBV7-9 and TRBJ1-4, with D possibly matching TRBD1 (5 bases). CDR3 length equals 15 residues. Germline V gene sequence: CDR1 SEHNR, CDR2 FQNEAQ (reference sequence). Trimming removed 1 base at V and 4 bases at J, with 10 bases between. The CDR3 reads CASSLDRQINEKLFF. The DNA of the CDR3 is TGTGCCAGCAGCTTAGATCGACAGATTAATGAAAAACTGTTTTTT.

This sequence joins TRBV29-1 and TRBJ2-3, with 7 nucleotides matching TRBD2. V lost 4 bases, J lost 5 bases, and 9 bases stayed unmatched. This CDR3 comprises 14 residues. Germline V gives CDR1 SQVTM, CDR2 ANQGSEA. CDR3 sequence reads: CSVGGGGPGDTQYF. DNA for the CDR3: TGCAGCGTTGGTGGGGGAGGGCCGGGAGATACGCAGTATTTT.

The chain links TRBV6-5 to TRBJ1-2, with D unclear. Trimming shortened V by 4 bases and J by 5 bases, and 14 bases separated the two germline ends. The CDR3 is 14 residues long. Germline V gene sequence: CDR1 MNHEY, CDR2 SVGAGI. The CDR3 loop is CASSSFRGSYGYTF. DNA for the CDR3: TGTGCCAGCAGTTCATTCCGCGGTTCTTATGGCTACACCTTC.

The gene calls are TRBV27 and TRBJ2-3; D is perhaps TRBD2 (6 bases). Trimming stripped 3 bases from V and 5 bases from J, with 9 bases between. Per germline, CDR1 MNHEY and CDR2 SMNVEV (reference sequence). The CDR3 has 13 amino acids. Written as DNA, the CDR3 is TGTGCCAGCAGTTTCGCGGAGGGAGATACGCAGTATTTT. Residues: CASSFAEGDTQYF.

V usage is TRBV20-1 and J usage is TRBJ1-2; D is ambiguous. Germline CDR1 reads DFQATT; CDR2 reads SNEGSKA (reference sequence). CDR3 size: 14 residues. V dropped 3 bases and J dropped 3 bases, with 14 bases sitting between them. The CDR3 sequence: CSASRPQDYYGYTF. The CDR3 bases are TGCAGTGCTAGTAGACCCCAAGACTACTATGGCTACACCTTC.

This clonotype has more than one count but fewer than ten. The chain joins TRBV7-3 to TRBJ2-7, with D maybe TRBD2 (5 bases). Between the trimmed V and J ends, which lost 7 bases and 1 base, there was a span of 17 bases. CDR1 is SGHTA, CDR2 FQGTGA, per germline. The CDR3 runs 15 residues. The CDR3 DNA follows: TGTGCCAGCATATCACAGACTACCGTATCCTACGAGCAGTACTTC. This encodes CASISQTTVSYEQYF.

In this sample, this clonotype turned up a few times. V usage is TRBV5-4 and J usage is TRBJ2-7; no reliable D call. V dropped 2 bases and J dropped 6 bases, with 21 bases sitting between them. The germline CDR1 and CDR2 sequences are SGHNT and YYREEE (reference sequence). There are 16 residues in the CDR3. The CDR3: CASSLGLVQSYSEQYF. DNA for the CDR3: TGTGCCAGCAGCTTAGGTCTAGTACAGTCTTACTCCGAGCAGTACTTC.

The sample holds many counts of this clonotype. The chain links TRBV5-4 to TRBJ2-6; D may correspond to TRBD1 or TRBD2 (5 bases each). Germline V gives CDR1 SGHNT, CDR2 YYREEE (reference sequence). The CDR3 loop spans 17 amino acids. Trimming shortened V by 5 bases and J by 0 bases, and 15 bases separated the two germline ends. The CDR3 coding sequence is TGTGCCAGCAGTTTTGGGGGTCGGAGCTCTGGGGCCAACGTCCTGACTTTC. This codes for CASSFGGRSSGANVLTF.

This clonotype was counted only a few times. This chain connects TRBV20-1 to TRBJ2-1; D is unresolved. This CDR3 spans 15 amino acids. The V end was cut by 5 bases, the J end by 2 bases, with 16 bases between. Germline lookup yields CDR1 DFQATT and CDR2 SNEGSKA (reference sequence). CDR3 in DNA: TGCAGTGCTGCCCTGATTGGTGAGGCCTACAATGAGCAGTTCTTC. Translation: CSAALIGEAYNEQFF.

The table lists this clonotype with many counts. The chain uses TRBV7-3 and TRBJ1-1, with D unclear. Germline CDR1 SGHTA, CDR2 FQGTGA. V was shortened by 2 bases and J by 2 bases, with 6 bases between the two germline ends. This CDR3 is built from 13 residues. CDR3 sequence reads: CASSLEPNTEAFF. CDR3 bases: TGTGCCAGCAGCTTAGAGCCCAACACTGAAGCTTTCTTT.